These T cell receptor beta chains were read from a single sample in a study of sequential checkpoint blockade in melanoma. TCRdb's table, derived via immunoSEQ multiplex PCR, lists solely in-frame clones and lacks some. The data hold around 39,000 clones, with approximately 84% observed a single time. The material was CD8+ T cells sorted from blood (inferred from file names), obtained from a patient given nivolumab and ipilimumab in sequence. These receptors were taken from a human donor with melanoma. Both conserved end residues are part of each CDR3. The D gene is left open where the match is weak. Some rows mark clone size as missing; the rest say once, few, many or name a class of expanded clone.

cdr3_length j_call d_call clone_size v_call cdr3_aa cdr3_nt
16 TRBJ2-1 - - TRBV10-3 CAISPGGGVGYNEQFF TGTGCCATCAGCCCTGGTGGAGGGGTCGGCTACAATGAGCAGTTCTTC
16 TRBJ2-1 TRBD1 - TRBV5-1 CASSPLEDRVIIEQFF TGCGCCAGCAGCCCCCTCGAGGACAGGGTTATTATTGAGCAGTTCTTC
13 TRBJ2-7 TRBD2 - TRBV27 CASSSGGFYEQYF TGTGCCAGCAGTTCCGGGGGGTTCTACGAGCAGTACTTC
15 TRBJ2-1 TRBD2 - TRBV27 CASSLKLADHNEQFF TGTGCCAGCAGTTTAAAACTAGCGGACCACAATGAGCAGTTCTTC
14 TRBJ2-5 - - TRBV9 CASSVFGNVETQYF TGTGCCAGCAGCGTATTCGGGAACGTCGAGACCCAGTACTTC
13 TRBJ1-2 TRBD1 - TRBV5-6 CASSLGDSVSSLF TGTGCCAGCAGCTTGGGGGACAGCGTCTCGTCCCTTTTC
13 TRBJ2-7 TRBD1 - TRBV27 CASSFQGAYEQYF TGTGCCAGCAGCTTCCAGGGGGCCTACGAGCAGTACTTC
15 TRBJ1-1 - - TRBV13 CASSSRQEANTEAFF TGTGCCAGCAGCTCTCGACAGGAGGCCAACACTGAAGCTTTCTTT
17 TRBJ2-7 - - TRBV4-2 CASSQEGRQVYSYEQYF TGTGCCAGCAGCCAAGAGGGTCGACAGGTCTACTCCTACGAGCAGTACTTC
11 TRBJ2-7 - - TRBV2 CASRRTNEQYF TGTGCCAGCAGGAGGACAAACGAGCAGTACTTC
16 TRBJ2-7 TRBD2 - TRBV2 CASSDVTSGRDYEQYF TGTGCCAGCAGTGACGTGACTAGCGGGAGAGACTACGAGCAGTACTTC
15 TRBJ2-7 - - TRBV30 CAWSVDSPRSYEQYF TGTGCCTGGAGTGTCGATAGTCCTAGATCCTACGAGCAGTACTTC
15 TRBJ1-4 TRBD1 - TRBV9 CASSVYDRVGEKLFF TGTGCCAGCAGCGTATACGACAGGGTTGGTGAAAAACTGTTTTTT
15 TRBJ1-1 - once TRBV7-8 CASSPREGPNTEAFF TGTGCCAGCAGCCCCCGGGAGGGGCCCAACACTGAAGCTTTCTTT
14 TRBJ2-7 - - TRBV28 CASLGSTSSYEQYF TGTGCCAGCCTAGGGTCCACTAGCTCCTACGAGCAGTACTTC
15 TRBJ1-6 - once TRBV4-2 CASSQAGNGISPLHF TGTGCCAGCAGCCAAGCAGGGAACGGTATTTCACCCCTCCACTTT
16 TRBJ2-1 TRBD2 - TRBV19 CASSPGTSGGAYEQFF TGTGCCAGTAGCCCCGGGACTAGCGGGGGGGCTTATGAGCAGTTCTTC
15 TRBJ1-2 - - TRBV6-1 CASSEFRIPNYGYTF TGTGCCAGCAGTGAATTCAGGATACCTAACTATGGCTACACCTTC
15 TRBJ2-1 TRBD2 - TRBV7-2 CASSPHSGGYNEQFF TGTGCCAGCAGCCCCCATAGCGGGGGCTACAATGAGCAGTTCTTC
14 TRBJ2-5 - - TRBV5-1 CASSFGGTQETQYF TGCGCCAGCAGCTTCGGCGGAACACAAGAGACCCAGTACTTC